This TCR beta chain was captured by sequencing in a study of post-analysis software for immune sequencing data. Study conclusions and caveats: The study found TRBV5-6, TRBV5-1 and TRBV20-1 among 4 or 5 TRBV segments more frequent in patients than controls. Diversity measured as normalized Chao1 was significantly lower in multiple sclerosis patients than in controls. By F measure, strong co-clustering occurred among samples prepared in the same batch.

As for this clonotype: Antigen specificity is unknown.

Every TCR beta cDNA library bore unique molecular identifiers. TCRdb fed the PCR reads into MiXCR, producing one record per CDR3 protein. The profile shows some 700,000 distinct CDR3 sequences, approximately 59% of them singletons. There are 14 residues in the CDR3. After removal of 7 bases from V and 2 bases from J, the junction contained 4 bases not matched to a gene. This chain links TRBV12-3 or TRBV12-4 with TRBJ1-5; 8 nucleotides match TRBD1. Sequencing input: blood. This receptor was identified in a girl aged 2 to 10 with multiple sclerosis. The DNA for the CDR3 is TGTGCCAGCACCCTGGGACAGGGCAATCAGCCCCAGCATTTT. Its translation is CASTLGQGNQPQHF.